The 12 T cell receptor beta chains below come from one sample, sequenced in a study of shared clonotypes between healthy human individuals. TCRdb keeps only in-frame clones here, not all; method: immunoSEQ multiplex PCR. The sample has over 700,000 clones, around 77% seen once. The sample comprised memory CD4+ T cells sorted from blood. Subset meaning: CD45RA-negative fraction. These receptors originate from a woman under 40 in good health.

The V call is TRBV27, the J call TRBJ2-1, with D possibly matching TRBD1 (6 bases). V was cut by 4 bases and J by 5 bases, with 12 bases left in between. This CDR3 has 14 residues. CDR1 MNHEY and CDR2 SMNVEV come from the germline V gene (reference sequence). The CDR3 sequence: CASSSYRAHNEQFF. CDR3 nucleotide sequence: TGTGCCAGCAGTTCCTACAGGGCCCACAATGAGCAGTTCTTC.

The V call is TRBV6-1, the J call TRBJ2-7, with TRBD1 matching 11 bases. The length of the CDR3 is 16 residues. V gave up 6 bases and J gave up 2 bases; unmatched junction bases: 9. Per the germline V gene, CDR1 is MNHNS and CDR2 is SASEGT. Written as DNA, the CDR3 is TGTGCCAGCAGAGAAATAGGGGGACAGGGGGCCTACGAGCAGTACTTC. It yields the protein CASREIGGQGAYEQYF.

CDR3: CASSLLASGANVLTF. The CDR3 DNA reads as TGCGCCAGCAGCTTGTTAGCCTCTGGGGCCAACGTCCTGACTTTC. The rearrangement joins TRBV5-1 to TRBJ2-6; D unclear. Germline CDR1 is SGHRS and CDR2 is YFSETQ. This CDR3 has 15 amino acids. The V and J ends lost 1 base and 0 bases respectively, with 5 bases between them.

The V and J genes are TRBV7-9 and TRBJ2-7, with 8 bases lining up with TRBD2. The trim removed 6 bases at V and 5 bases at J, leaving 9 bases unmatched. The germline gives CDR1 SEHNR, CDR2 FQNEAQ (reference sequence). The length of the CDR3 is 14 residues. This CDR3 reads CASSREGTRNEQYF. The CDR3, as DNA: TGTGCCAGCAGTCGAGAGGGGACTAGGAACGAGCAGTACTTC.

The chain combines TRBV7-9 with TRBJ2-1; 8 bases map to TRBD2. Trimming removed 9 bases from V and 3 bases from J; junction bases left unmatched: 7. This CDR3 contains 14 residues. Germline assignment: CDR1 SEHNR and CDR2 FQNEAQ (reference sequence). Here the CDR3 reads CARSAGDGYNEQFF. The CDR3 nucleotides are TGTGCCAGATCAGCGGGAGATGGCTACAATGAGCAGTTCTTC.

This clone was counted a single time. The chain has TRBV11-2 and TRBJ2-3; 11 positions agree with TRBD2. With 3 bases clipped from V and 6 bases from J, the junction kept 11 bases outside the gene matches. CDR1 and CDR2 (germline): SGHAT, FQNNGV. This CDR3 region has 17 residues. For the CDR3, the DNA is TGTGCCAGCAGCTTTAAGCGGCTAGCGGGAGGATCGGATACGCAGTATTTT. It translates to CASSFKRLAGGSDTQYF. Looking up the rest from reference TRBV11-2 and TRBJ2-3 gives the full variable domain: EAGVAQSPRYKIIEKRQSVAFWCNPISGHATLYWYQQILGQGPKLLIQFQNNGVVDDSQLPKDRFSAERLKGVDSTLKIQPAKLEDSAVYLCASSFKRLAGGSDTQYFGPGTRLTVL.

This chain joins TRBV29-1 and TRBJ1-2, with D maybe TRBD1 (5 bases). CDR1 and CDR2 from the germline V gene are SQVTM and ANQGSEA. Trimming stripped 4 bases from V and 2 bases from J, with 8 bases between. This CDR3 spans 12 amino acids. CDR3 residues: CSVGQQNYGYTF. CDR3 sequence (DNA): TGCAGCGTTGGACAGCAAAACTATGGCTACACCTTC.

Details on this clone: Other DNA sequences from this sample encode an identical CDR3 as well. The V gene is TRBV5-6, the J gene TRBJ2-1; 12 nucleotides match TRBD2. From germline, CDR1 is SGHDT and CDR2 YYEEEE. Trimming at V came to 3 bases and at J to 4 bases, leaving 5 bases not matched to a gene. The CDR3 has 16 amino acids. The CDR3 DNA follows: TGTGCCAGCAGCTATTCTAGCGGGAGGGCATACAATGAGCAGTTCTTC. This translates into CASSYSSGRAYNEQFF.

The J gene is TRBJ1-1, the V gene TRBV4-1, with 7 bases aligning to TRBD1. The CDR3 is 17 amino acids. The ends lost 0 bases at V and 0 bases at J; junction bases unmatched: 7. Germline V CDR1 and CDR2: MGHRA, YSYEKL. The CDR3 loop is CASSQDPDRSMNTEAFF. The CDR3 DNA is TGCGCCAGCAGCCAAGATCCGGACAGGAGTATGAACACTGAAGCTTTCTTT.

The V and J genes are TRBV7-9 and TRBJ2-3, with D hard to call. Trimming pared 6 bases from V and 0 bases from J, leaving 13 bases between. This CDR3 is 15 amino acids long. The germline V gene encodes CDR1 SEHNR and CDR2 FQNEAQ (reference sequence). This chain's CDR3 is CASRGRTTSTDTQYF. Here the CDR3 DNA reads TGTGCCAGCAGGGGAAGAACGACTAGCACAGATACGCAGTATTTT. Drawing the rest from reference TRBV7-9 and TRBJ2-3, the complete variable domain is DTGVSQNPRHKITKRGQNVTFRCDPISEHNRLYWYRQTLGQGPEFLTYFQNEAQLEKSRLLSDRFSAERPKGSFSTLEIQRTEQGDSAMYLCASRGRTTSTDTQYFGPGTRLTVL.

Here the CDR3 DNA reads TGCGCCAGCAGCCCGGACAGGGAGGTCACTGAAGCTTTCTTT. This encodes CASSPDREVTEAFF. This chain joins TRBV5-1 and TRBJ1-1, with 8 bases lining up with TRBD1. The length of the CDR3 is 14 residues. Germline CDR1 and CDR2: SGHRS and YFSETQ. V lost 4 bases to trimming and J lost 4 bases; unmatched junction nucleotides: 6. The variable domain in full, completed from reference TRBV5-1 and TRBJ1-1, reads KAGVTQTPRYLIKTRGQQVTLSCSPISGHRSVSWYQQTPGQGLQFLFEYFSETQRNKGNFPGRFSGRQFSNSRSEMNVSTLELGDSALYLCASSPDREVTEAFFGQGTRLTVV.

The chain employs TRBV7-9 and TRBJ2-5, with 8 positions matching TRBD1. Germline CDR1 is SEHNR and CDR2 is FQNEAQ (reference sequence). V shed 4 bases, J shed 0 bases, and the junction held 10 bases outside the gene matches. The CDR3 is made up of 17 amino acids. This CDR3 is CASSSTGGQRYQETQYF. The CDR3, as DNA: TGTGCCAGCAGCTCCACAGGGGGACAGAGGTACCAAGAGACCCAGTACTTC.